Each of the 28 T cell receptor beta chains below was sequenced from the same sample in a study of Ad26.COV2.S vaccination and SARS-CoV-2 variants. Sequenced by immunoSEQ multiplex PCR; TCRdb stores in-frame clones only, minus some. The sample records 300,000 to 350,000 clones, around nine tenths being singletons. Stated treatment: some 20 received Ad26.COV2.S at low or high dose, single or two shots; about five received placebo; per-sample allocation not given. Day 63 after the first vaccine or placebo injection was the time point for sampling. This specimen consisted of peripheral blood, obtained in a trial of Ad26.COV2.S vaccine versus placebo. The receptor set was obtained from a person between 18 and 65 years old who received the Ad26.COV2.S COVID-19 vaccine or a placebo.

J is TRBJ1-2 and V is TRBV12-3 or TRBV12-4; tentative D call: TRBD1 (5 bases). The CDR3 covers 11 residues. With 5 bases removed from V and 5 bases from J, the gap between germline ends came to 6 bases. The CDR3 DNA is TGTGCCAGCAGTAAGGGGTATGGCTACACCTTC. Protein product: CASSKGYGYTF.

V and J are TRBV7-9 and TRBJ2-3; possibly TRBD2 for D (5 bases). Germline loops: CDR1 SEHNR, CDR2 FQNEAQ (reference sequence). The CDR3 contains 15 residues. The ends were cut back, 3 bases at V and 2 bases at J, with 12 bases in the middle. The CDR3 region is CASSLVAGNTDTQYF. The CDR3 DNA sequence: TGTGCCAGCAGCTTGGTGGCGGGCAACACAGATACGCAGTATTTT.

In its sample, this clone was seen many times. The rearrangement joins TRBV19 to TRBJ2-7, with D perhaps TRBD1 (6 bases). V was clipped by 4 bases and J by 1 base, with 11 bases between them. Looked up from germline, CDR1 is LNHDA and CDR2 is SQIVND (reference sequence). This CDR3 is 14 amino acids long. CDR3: CASSTQTGSYEQYF. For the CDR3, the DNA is TGTGCCAGTAGTACCCAGACAGGATCCTACGAGCAGTACTTC.

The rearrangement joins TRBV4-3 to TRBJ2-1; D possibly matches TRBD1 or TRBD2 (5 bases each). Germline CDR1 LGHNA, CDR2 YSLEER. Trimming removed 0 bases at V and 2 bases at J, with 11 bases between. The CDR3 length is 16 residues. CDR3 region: CASSQDWDLTYNEQFF. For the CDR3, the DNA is TGCGCCAGCAGCCAAGATTGGGACCTTACCTACAATGAGCAGTTCTTC.

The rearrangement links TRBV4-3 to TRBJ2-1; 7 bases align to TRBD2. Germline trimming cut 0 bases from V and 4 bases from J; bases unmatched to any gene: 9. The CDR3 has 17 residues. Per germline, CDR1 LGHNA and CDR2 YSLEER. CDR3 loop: CASSQDREGGAYNEQFF. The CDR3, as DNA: TGCGCCAGCAGCCAAGATAGGGAGGGAGGAGCTTACAATGAGCAGTTCTTC.

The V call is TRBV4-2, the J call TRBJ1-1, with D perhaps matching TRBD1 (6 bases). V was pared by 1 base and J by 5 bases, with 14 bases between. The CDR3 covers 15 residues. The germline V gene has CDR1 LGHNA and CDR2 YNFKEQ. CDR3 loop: CASSQGQVGRTEAFF. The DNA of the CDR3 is TGTGCCAGCAGCCAAGGACAGGTTGGTAGGACTGAAGCTTTCTTT.

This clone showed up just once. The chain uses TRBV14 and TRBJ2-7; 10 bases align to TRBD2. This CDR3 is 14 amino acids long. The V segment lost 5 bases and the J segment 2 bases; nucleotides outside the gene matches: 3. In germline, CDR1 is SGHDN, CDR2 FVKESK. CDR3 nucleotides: TGTGCCAGCAGCTGGACTAGCGGACCCTACGAGCAGTACTTC. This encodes CASSWTSGPYEQYF.

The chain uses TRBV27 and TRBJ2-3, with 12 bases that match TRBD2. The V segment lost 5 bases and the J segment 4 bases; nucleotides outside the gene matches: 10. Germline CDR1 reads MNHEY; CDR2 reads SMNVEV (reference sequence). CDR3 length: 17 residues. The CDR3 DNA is TGTGCCAGCAGTGCAACCCTAGCGGGGGGGCCCCCAGATACGCAGTATTTT. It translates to CASSATLAGGPPDTQYF.

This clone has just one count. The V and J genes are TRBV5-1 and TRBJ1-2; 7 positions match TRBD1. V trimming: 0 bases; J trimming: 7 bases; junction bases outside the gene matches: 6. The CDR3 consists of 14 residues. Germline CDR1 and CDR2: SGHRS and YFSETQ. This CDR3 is CASSLGSQGVGYTF. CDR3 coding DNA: TGCGCCAGCAGCTTGGGCTCGCAGGGGGTTGGCTACACCTTC.

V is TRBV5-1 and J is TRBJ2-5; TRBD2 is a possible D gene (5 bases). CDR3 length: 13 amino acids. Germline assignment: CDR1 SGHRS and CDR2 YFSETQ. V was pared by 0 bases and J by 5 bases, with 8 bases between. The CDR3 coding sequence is TGCGCCAGCAGCTTGGTTAGCGAGGAGACCCAGTACTTC. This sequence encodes CASSLVSEETQYF. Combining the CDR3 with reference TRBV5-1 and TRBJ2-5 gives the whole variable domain KAGVTQTPRYLIKTRGQQVTLSCSPISGHRSVSWYQQTPGQGLQFLFEYFSETQRNKGNFPGRFSGRQFSNSRSEMNVSTLELGDSALYLCASSLVSEETQYFGPGTRLLVL.

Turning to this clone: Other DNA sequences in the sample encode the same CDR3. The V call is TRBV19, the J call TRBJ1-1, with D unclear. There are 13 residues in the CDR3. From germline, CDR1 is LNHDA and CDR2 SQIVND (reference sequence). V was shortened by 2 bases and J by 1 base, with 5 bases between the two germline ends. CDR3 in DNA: TGTGCCAGTAGTATACGCCAGAACACTGAAGCTTTCTTT. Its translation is CASSIRQNTEAFF. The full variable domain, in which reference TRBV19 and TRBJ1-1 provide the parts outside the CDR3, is DGGITQSPKYLFRKEGQNVTLSCEQNLNHDAMYWYRQDPGQGLRLIYYSQIVNDFQKGDIAEGYSVSREKKESFPLTVTSAQKNPTAFYLCASSIRQNTEAFFGQGTRLTVV.

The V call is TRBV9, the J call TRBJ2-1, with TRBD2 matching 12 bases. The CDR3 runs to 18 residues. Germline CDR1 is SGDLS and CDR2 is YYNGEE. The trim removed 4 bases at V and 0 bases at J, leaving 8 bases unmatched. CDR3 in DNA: TGTGCCAGCAGCTCCGGGCTAGCGGGAGGGAGCTCCTACAATGAGCAGTTCTTC. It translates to CASSSGLAGGSSYNEQFF.

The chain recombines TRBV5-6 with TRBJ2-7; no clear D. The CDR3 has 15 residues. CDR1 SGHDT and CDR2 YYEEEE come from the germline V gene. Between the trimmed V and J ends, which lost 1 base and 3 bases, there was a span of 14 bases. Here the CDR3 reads CASSLKHVLGYEQYF. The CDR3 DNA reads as TGTGCCAGCAGCTTGAAGCATGTATTAGGCTACGAGCAGTACTTC.

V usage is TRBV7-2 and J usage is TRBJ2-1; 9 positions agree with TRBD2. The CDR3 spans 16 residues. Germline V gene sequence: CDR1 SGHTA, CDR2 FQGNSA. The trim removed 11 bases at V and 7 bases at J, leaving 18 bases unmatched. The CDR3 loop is CASSTLAGSFGNEQFF. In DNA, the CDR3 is TGTGCCTCCTCAACCCTAGCGGGGTCCTTCGGGAATGAGCAGTTCTTC.

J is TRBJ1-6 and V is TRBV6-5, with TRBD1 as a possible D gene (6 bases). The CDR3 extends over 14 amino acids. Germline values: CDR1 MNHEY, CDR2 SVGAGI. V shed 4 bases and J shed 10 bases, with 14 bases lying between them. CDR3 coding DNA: TGTGCCAGCAGTTTAACAGGGAATGTATCACCCCTCCACTTT. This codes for CASSLTGNVSPLHF.

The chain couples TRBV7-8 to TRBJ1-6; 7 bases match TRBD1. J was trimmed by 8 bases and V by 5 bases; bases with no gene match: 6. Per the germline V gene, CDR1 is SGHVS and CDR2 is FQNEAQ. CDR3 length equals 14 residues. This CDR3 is CASSPGGPYSPLHF. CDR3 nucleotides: TGTGCCAGCAGCCCAGGGGGGCCATATTCACCCCTCCACTTT.

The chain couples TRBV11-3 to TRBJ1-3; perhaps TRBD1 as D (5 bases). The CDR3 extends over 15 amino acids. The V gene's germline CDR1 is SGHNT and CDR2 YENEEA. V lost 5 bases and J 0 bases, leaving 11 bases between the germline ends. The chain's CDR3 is CASSPGRGSGNTIYF. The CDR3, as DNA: TGTGCCAGCAGCCCGGGACGGGGCTCTGGAAACACCATATATTTT.

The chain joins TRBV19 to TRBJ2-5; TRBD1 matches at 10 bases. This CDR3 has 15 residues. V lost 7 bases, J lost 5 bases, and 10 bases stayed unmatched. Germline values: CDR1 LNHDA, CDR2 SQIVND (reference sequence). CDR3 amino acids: CASTQRQGAGETQYF. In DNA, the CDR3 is TGTGCCAGTACCCAGCGACAGGGGGCAGGCGAGACCCAGTACTTC.

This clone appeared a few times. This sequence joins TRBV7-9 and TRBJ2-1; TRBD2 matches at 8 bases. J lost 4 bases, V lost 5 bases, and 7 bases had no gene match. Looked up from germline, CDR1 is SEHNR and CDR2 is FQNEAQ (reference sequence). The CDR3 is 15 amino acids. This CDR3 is CASSPRGGLYNEQFF. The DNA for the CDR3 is TGTGCCAGCAGCCCCCGGGGGGGGCTTTACAATGAGCAGTTCTTC.

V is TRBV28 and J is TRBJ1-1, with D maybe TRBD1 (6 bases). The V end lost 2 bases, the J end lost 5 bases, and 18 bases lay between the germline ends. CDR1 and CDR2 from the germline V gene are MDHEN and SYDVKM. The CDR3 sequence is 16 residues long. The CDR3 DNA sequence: TGTGCCAGCAGTTTAAGGGGGGGTTTGTCTAGGACTGAAGCTTTCTTT. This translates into CASSLRGGLSRTEAFF.

In DNA form, the CDR3 reads TGTGCCGGGGGGGGGAAACCCGATACGCAGTATTTT. It encodes CAGGGKPDTQYF. The V call is TRBV19, the J call TRBJ2-3; 7 nucleotides match TRBD2. Per the germline V gene, CDR1 is LNHDA and CDR2 is SQIVND (reference sequence). This CDR3 is built from 12 residues. V shed 11 bases and J 6 bases; nucleotides not matched to a gene: 8.

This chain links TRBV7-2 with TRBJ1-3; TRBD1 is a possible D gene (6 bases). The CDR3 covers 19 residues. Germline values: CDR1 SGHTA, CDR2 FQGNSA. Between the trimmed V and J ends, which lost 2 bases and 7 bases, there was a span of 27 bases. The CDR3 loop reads CASSLMGGAVAGGGNTIYF. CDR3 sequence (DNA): TGTGCCAGCAGCTTAATGGGGGGGGCTGTTGCCGGCGGCGGGAACACCATATATTTT.

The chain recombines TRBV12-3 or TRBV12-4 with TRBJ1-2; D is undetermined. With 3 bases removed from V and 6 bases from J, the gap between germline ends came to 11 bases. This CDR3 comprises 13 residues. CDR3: CASSFKGSHGYTF. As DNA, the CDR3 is TGTGCCAGCAGTTTTAAGGGTTCCCATGGCTACACCTTC.

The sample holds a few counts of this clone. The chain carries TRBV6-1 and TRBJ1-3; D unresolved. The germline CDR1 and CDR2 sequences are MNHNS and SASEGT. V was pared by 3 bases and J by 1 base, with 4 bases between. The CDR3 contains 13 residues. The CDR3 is CASSEGSGNTIYF. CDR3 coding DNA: TGTGCCAGCAGTGAGGGTTCTGGAAACACCATATATTTT.

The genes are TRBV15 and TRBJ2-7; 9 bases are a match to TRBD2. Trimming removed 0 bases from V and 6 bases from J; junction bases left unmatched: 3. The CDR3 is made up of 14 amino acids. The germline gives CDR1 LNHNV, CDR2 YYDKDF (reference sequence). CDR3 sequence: CATSRERGGLEQYF. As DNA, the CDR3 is TGTGCCACCAGCAGAGAGCGGGGGGGCCTCGAGCAGTACTTC.

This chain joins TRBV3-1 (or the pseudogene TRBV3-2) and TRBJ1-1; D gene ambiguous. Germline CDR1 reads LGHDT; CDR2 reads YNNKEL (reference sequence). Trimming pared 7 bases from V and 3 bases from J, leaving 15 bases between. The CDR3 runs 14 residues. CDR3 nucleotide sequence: TGTGCCAGCAACCTGGTGGGCGGGGACACTGAAGCTTTCTTT. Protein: CASNLVGGDTEAFF.

CDR3 region: CASSTGDTKREKLFF. The CDR3 nucleotides are TGTGCCAGCAGCACCGGGGACACGAAAAGAGAAAAACTGTTTTTT. The chain is built from TRBV11-2 and TRBJ1-4; D may be TRBD1 (6 bases). Germline V gene sequence: CDR1 SGHAT, CDR2 FQNNGV. The CDR3 is 15 residues long. The V gene lost 5 bases and the J gene lost 8 bases, with 18 bases spanning the gap.

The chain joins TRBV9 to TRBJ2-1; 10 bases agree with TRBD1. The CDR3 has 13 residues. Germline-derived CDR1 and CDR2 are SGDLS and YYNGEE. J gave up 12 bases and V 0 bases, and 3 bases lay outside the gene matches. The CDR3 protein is CASSVARDRGQFF. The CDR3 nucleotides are TGTGCCAGCAGCGTAGCCCGGGACAGGGGGCAGTTCTTC. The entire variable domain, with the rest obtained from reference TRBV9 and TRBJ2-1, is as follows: DSGVTQTPKHLITATGQRVTLRCSPRSGDLSVYWYQQSLDQGLQFLIQYYNGEERAKGNILERFSAQQFPDLHSELNLSSLELGDSALYFCASSVARDRGQFFGPGTRLTVL.